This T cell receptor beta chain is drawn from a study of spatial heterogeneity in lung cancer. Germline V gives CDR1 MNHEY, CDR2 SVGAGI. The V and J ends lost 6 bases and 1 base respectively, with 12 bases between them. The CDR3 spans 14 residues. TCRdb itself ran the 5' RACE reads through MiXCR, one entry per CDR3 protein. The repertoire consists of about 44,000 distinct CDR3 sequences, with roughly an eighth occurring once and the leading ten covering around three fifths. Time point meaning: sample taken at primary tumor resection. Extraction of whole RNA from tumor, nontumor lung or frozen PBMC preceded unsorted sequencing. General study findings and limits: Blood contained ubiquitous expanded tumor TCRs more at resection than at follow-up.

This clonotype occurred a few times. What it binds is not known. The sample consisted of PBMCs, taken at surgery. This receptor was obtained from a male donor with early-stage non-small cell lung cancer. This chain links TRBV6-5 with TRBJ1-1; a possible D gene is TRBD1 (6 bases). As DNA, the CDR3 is TGTGCCAGCAGGGACGGGACAAAGAACACTGAAGCTTTCTTT. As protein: CASRDGTKNTEAFF.